Listed below are T cell receptor beta chains from one sample, sequenced in a study of T-cell memory formation after mild COVID-19. TCRdb recomputed calls from the 5' RACE reads with MiXCR, one row per CDR3 protein. The sample gives a few hundred thousand distinct CDR3 sequences, 19% of which show up once; roughly 21% is in the top ten. The sample taken for sequencing was PBMCs or a T cell subset sorted from them (not recorded which). These TCRs come from a man between 18 and 35 years old who had mild COVID-19 (a few samples of this study predate the infection). Cell type and time point are not known. CDR3s include the opening cysteine and the closing phenylalanine or tryptophan. D genes are given only for firm matches. The listing skips clone size in some rows; elsewhere it reads once, few, many or a size class.

TRBJ2-2 | - | TRBV20-1 | TRBD1 | TGCAGTGCTAGATTGGGACAGGGGGGATACACCGGGGAGCTGTTTTTT | CSARLGQGGYTGELFF
TRBJ2-7 | - | TRBV11-1 | - | TGTGCCAGCAGCACCCCGGGGGCGCGGTCCAACGAGCAGTACTTC | CASSTPGARSNEQYF
TRBJ1-1 | - | TRBV18 | - | TGTGCCAGCTCACCACTGGGCTCGAACACTGAAGCTTTCTTT | CASSPLGSNTEAFF
TRBJ2-3 | few | TRBV23-1 | TRBD1 | TGCGCCAGCAGTCAACCGACAGGGATGCTCAACTCAGCTAGCACAGATACGCAGTATTTT | CASSQPTGMLNSASTDTQYF
TRBJ2-3 | few | TRBV6-5 | - | TGTGCCAGCAGTTACTCGAATCGGGGTGCGGATACGCAGTATTTT | CASSYSNRGADTQYF
TRBJ1-5 | few | TRBV7-9 | - | TGTGCCAGCAGCTTAGAACGGCAGCCCCAGCATTTT | CASSLERQPQHF
TRBJ1-1 | - | TRBV12-5 | - | TGTGCTAGTGTGGGAGAGTGGGTAATGAACACTGAAGCTTTCTTT | CASVGEWVMNTEAFF
TRBJ2-1 | - | TRBV20-1 | TRBD2 | TGCAGTGCCCCGACTAGCGCCATCAATGAGCAGTTCTTC | CSAPTSAINEQFF
TRBJ2-2 | few | TRBV12-3/TRBV12-4 | - | TGTGCCAGCATCTCCGGCAGGGATGTATCCGGGGAGCTGTTTTTT | CASISGRDVSGELFF
TRBJ1-1 | - | TRBV15 | - | TGTGCCACCAGCAGAGTTGGCACTGAAGCTTTCTTT | CATSRVGTEAFF
TRBJ2-7 | few | TRBV5-1 | - | TGCGCCAGCAGCTTGGCAGGGAAGACCTACGAGCAGTACTTC | CASSLAGKTYEQYF
TRBJ2-5 | - | TRBV4-2 | TRBD2 | TGTGCCAGCAGCCAAACGGGGATTAGCGGGGGCGGAGAGACCCAGTACTTC | CASSQTGISGGGETQYF
TRBJ2-5 | - | TRBV6-5 | TRBD2 | TGTGCCAGCAGCTCTAGCGGGGGGTACCAAGAGACCCAGTACTTC | CASSSSGGYQETQYF
TRBJ2-2 | - | TRBV7-6 | - | TGTGCCAGCAGCTTATACGCAATCACCGGGGAGCTGTTTTTT | CASSLYAITGELFF
TRBJ1-3 | few | TRBV15 | - | TGTGCCACCAGCAGAGATCAAGCGGGAAACACCATATATTTT | CATSRDQAGNTIYF
TRBJ2-1 | - | TRBV7-2 | TRBD2 | TGTGCCAGCAGCTCGCAGACTAGCGGGGGGAAATCCTACAATGAGCAGTTCTTC | CASSSQTSGGKSYNEQFF
TRBJ2-7 | - | TRBV2 | - | TGTGCCAGCGCGCAGGGGCGGTACGAGCAGTACTTC | CASAQGRYEQYF
TRBJ1-2 | - | TRBV5-1 | - | TGCGCCAGCAGCTTGTATGGTCCTAACTTAAACTATGGCTACACCTTC | CASSLYGPNLNYGYTF
TRBJ2-5 | few | TRBV10-3 | TRBD1 | TGTGCCATCAGGAAACAGGGGAACAGCCAAGAGACCCAGTACTTC | CAIRKQGNSQETQYF
TRBJ2-5 | - | TRBV5-1 | TRBD2 | TGCGCCAGCAGCGGAAGGACTAGCGGGGTTGAGACCCAGTACTTC | CASSGRTSGVETQYF
TRBJ2-5 | - | TRBV20-1 | - | TGCAGTACCTCGTTTGTGAGTGGGAAGACCCAGTACTTC | CSTSFVSGKTQYF
TRBJ1-2 | few | TRBV7-9 | TRBD1 | TGTGCCAGCAGCATTCGACAGGGCCCGAACGAGGGCTACACCTTC | CASSIRQGPNEGYTF
TRBJ1-1 | few | TRBV10-3 | - | TGTGCCATCAGTGGGGGCGACACTGAAGCTTTCTTT | CAISGGDTEAFF
TRBJ2-1 | once | TRBV5-1 | TRBD2 | TGCGCCAGCAGCTTGAATAGCGGGGGGAATAATGAGCAGTTCTTC | CASSLNSGGNNEQFF
TRBJ2-6 | - | TRBV28 | - | TGTGCCAGCAGGCCGGGACGGTATTCTGGGGCCAACGTCCTGACTTTC | CASRPGRYSGANVLTF
TRBJ2-3 | - | TRBV29-1 | - | TGCAGCGTTGAAGGAACACCCCCAGATACGCAGTATTTT | CSVEGTPPDTQYF
TRBJ1-3 | few | TRBV27 | - | TGTGCCAGCAGTCCGAACAGCAGGGGTCGGCGAAACACCATATATTTT | CASSPNSRGRRNTIYF
TRBJ2-2 | - | TRBV7-3 | - | TGTGCCAGCAGCTTAATGGGAAGTGGGGAGCTGTTTTTT | CASSLMGSGELFF
TRBJ2-5 | few | TRBV5-1 | TRBD2 | TGCGCCAGCTGCCAGGCGGGGGGAAGCCAAGAGACCCAGTACTTC | CASCQAGGSQETQYF
TRBJ1-1 | - | TRBV10-3 | - | TGTGCCACCTGCAGCTGGGGGAACACTGAAGCTTTCTTT | CATCSWGNTEAFF
TRBJ2-3 | - | TRBV5-1 | TRBD1 | TGCGCCAGCAGCCCCGGGACAGGGGGTTTTTCAGATACGCAGTATTTT | CASSPGTGGFSDTQYF
TRBJ2-1 | - | TRBV27 | - | TGTGCCAGCAGTCTGGGGGGGCCCAACAGCAATGAGCAGTTCTTC | CASSLGGPNSNEQFF
TRBJ2-1 | few | TRBV4-2 | - | TGTGCCAGCAGCCAAGATTACCCCAGGGGCAATGAGCAGTTCTTC | CASSQDYPRGNEQFF
TRBJ1-1 | - | TRBV7-6 | - | TGTGCCAGCCGCAAAGATTTGAACACTGAAGCTTTCTTT | CASRKDLNTEAFF
TRBJ1-1 | - | TRBV5-6 | TRBD1 | TGTGCCAGCAGCTTGGGTCGACAGGGGAAAGGTTTCTTT | CASSLGRQGKGFF
TRBJ1-2 | - | TRBV3-1 | - | TGTGCCAGCACCGAAGCCCCCGGAGACTATGGCTACACCTTC | CASTEAPGDYGYTF
TRBJ1-1 | - | TRBV21-1 | - | TGTGCCAGCAGCAAAGAACAGAACAACACTGAAGCTTTCTTT | CASSKEQNNTEAFF
TRBJ2-3 | - | TRBV7-2 | TRBD2 | TGTGCCAGCAGCTTAGCTAGCGGGGGGGCCTCAGATACGCAGTATTTT | CASSLASGGASDTQYF
TRBJ1-2 | many | TRBV15 | - | TGTGCCACCAGCGATCCGGACGGGGGGAACTATGGCTACACCTTC | CATSDPDGGNYGYTF
TRBJ2-1 | - | TRBV5-1 | TRBD1 | TGCGCCTGCAGGGGACAGGGTGCGGATGAGCAGTTCTTC | CACRGQGADEQFF
TRBJ1-5 | few | TRBV20-1 | - | TGCAGTGCTAGACAGATTGGGAATCAGCCCCAGCATTTT | CSARQIGNQPQHF
TRBJ2-1 | - | TRBV6-4 | - | TGTGCCAGCAGAAGCTCCCCGGGCTTCACTGAGCAGTTCTTC | CASRSSPGFTEQFF
TRBJ1-4 | few | TRBV5-1 | TRBD1 | TGCGCCAGCAGCAACTCGAGACAGGGCACAAATGAAAAACTGTTTTTT | CASSNSRQGTNEKLFF
TRBJ2-5 | - | TRBV11-2 | TRBD2 | TGTGCCAGCAGCTTAAGGGGTTCCGGGACTAGAGCCGGGGAGACCCAGTACTTC | CASSLRGSGTRAGETQYF
TRBJ2-5 | few | TRBV5-1 | - | TGCGCCAGCAGCCCGGTGGCACAAGAGACCCAGTACTTC | CASSPVAQETQYF
TRBJ1-1 | many | TRBV20-1 | - | TGCAGTGCCTCCATATCGGACACTGAAGCTTTCTTT | CSASISDTEAFF
TRBJ1-1 | - | TRBV6-5 | - | TGTGCCAGCAGTTACATCGGTGAAGCTTTCTTT | CASSYIGEAFF
TRBJ1-2 | few | TRBV6-1 | - | TGTGCCAGCAGTGAAAATCGGCAGAGCTATGGCTACACCTTC | CASSENRQSYGYTF
TRBJ2-1 | - | TRBV4-2 | - | TGTGCCAGCAGCCAGGGCCCTTATGAGCAGTTCTTC | CASSQGPYEQFF
TRBJ2-5 | few | TRBV5-1 | - | TGCGCCAGCAGCTTGGCCTTAAAGGAGACCCAGTACTTC | CASSLALKETQYF
TRBJ1-4 | - | TRBV5-1 | TRBD1 | TGCGCCAGCAGCTTGGAAGGGGGCAGTAATGAAAAACTGTTTTTT | CASSLEGGSNEKLFF
TRBJ2-1 | - | TRBV29-1 | - | TGCAGCGTTGCCCCGGACACTTTCAATGAGCAGTTCTTC | CSVAPDTFNEQFF
TRBJ2-5 | - | TRBV27 | - | TGTGCCAGCATGGGGCTGGGGCAAGAGACCCAGTACTTC | CASMGLGQETQYF
TRBJ1-4 | - | TRBV4-2 | - | TGTGCCAGCAGCCAGGACGAAAAACTGTTTTTT | CASSQDEKLFF
TRBJ1-2 | - | TRBV6-4 | - | TGTGCCAGCAGTGACAACGCTAACTATGGCTACACCTTC | CASSDNANYGYTF